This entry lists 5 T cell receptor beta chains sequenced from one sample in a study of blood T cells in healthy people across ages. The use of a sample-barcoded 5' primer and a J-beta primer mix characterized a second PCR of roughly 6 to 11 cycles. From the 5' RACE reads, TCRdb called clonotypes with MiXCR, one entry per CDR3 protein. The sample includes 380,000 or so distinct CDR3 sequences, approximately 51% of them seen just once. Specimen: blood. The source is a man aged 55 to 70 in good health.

For the CDR3, the DNA is TGTGCCAGCAGCCGGGCCGGGGAGCTGTTTTTT. This translates into CASSRAGELFF. This chain uses TRBV3-1 with TRBJ2-2; no reliable D call. Trimming cost V 4 bases and J 6 bases, with 3 bases left between them. This CDR3 contains 11 residues. Per germline, CDR1 LGHDT and CDR2 YNNKEL (reference sequence).

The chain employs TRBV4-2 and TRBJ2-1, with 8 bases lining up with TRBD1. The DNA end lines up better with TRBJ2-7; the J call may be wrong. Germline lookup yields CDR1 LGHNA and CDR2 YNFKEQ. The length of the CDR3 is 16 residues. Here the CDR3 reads CAGSGGLGQASNEQYF. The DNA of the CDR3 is TGTGCCGGGTCGGGTGGTTTGGGACAGGCCTCCAATGAGCAGTACTTC.

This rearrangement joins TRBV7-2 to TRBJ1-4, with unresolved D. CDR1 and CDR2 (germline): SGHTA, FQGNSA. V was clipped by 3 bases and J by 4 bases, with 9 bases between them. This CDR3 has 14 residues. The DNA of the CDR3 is TGTGCCAGCAGCTTCGGTCTGATTAATGAAAAACTGTTTTTT. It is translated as CASSFGLINEKLFF. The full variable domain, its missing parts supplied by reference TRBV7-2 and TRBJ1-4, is GAGVSQSPSNKVTEKGKDVELRCDPISGHTALYWYRQSLGQGLEFLIYFQGNSAPDKSGLPSDRFSAERTGGSVSTLTIQRTQQEDSAVYLCASSFGLINEKLFFGSGTQLSVL.

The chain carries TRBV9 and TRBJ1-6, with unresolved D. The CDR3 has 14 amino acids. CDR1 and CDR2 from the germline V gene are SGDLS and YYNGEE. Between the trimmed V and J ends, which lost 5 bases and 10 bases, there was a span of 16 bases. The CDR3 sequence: CASSSGPETSPLHF. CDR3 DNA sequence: TGTGCCAGCAGTAGCGGACCCGAGACCTCACCCCTCCACTTT. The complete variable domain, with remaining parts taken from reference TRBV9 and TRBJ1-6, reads DSGVTQTPKHLITATGQRVTLRCSPRSGDLSVYWYQQSLDQGLQFLIQYYNGEERAKGNILERFSAQQFPDLHSELNLSSLELGDSALYFCASSSGPETSPLHFGNGTRLTVT.

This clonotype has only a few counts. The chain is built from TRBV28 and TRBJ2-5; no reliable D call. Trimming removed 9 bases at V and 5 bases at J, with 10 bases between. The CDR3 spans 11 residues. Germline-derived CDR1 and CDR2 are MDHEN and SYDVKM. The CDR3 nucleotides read TGTGCCAGTCGACTGTTGGAGACCCAGTACTTC. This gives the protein CASRLLETQYF.